The 2 T cell receptor beta chains listed next were all sequenced from one sample in a study of vaccination and CD4 T cells after COVID-19. With the Oncomine TCR Beta short-read assay, DNA from cultured CD4+ T cells was sequenced. TCRdb recomputed calls from the PCR reads with MiXCR, one row per CDR3 protein. The sample lists about 17,000 distinct CDR3 sequences; less than 70% were seen once. Regarding treatment: approximately nine-day PBMC culture with coronavirus spike peptide pools or control peptides (ViraFEST assay). These receptors' antigens are unknown. Sample: CD4+ T cells from blood, cultured in vitro. Receptors were obtained from a human donor who had recovered from COVID-19.

The chain links TRBV20-1 to TRBJ1-1; possible D gene TRBD1, 5 bases. Trimming cost V 5 bases and J 5 bases, with 21 bases left between them. The CDR3 sequence is 15 residues long. CDR1 is DFQATT, CDR2 SNEGSKA, per germline (reference sequence). CDR3 sequence: CSAYPVGGGGTEAFF. CDR3 sequence (DNA): TGCAGTGCTTACCCCGTTGGGGGGGGTGGAACTGAAGCTTTCTTT.

The table lists this clonotype with a few counts. V is TRBV24-1 and J is TRBJ1-1; no clear D. V was clipped by 8 bases and J by 0 bases, with 15 bases between them. The CDR3 loop spans 15 amino acids. CDR1 is KGHDR, CDR2 SFDVKD, per germline. CDR3 sequence: CATMPEGNLNTEAFF. CDR3 DNA sequence: TGTGCCACCATGCCTGAGGGCAACTTGAACACTGAAGCTTTCTTT.